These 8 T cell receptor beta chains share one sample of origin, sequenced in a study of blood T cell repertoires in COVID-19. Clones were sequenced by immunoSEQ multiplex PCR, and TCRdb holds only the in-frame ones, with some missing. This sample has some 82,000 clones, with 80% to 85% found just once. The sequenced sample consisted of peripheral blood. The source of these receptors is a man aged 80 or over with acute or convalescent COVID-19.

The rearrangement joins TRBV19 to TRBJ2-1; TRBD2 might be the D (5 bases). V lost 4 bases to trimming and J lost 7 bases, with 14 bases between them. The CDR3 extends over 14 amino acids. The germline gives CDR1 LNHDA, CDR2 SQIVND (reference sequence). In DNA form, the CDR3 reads TGTGCCAGTAGTAGAGGGATTGGTGGAAATGAGCAGTTCTTC. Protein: CASSRGIGGNEQFF.

The CDR3 bases are TGTGCCAGCAGCTCTCCCCCCACAGGGAGCGGCTACACCTTC. This gives the protein CASSSPPTGSGYTF. The chain joins TRBV7-2 to TRBJ1-2; weak D call: TRBD1 (6 bases). Between the trimmed V and J ends, which lost 4 bases and 8 bases, there was a span of 17 bases. CDR3 length equals 14 residues. CDR1 and CDR2 from the germline V gene are SGHTA and FQGNSA.

CDR3 nucleotides: TGTGCCAGTAGAATACAGGGATCGGCAGCGAACACCGGGGAGCTGTTTTTT. Residues: CASRIQGSAANTGELFF. The chain joins TRBV19 to TRBJ2-2; D is possibly TRBD1 (6 bases). Trimming left V 6 bases short and J 0 bases short, with 17 bases between. The germline CDR1 and CDR2 sequences are LNHDA and SQIVND (reference sequence). This CDR3 contains 17 residues.

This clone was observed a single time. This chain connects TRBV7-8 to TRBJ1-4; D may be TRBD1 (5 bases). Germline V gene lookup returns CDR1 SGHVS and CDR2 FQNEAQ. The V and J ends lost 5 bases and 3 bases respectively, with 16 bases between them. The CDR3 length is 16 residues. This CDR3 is CASSPFGGTPNEKLFF. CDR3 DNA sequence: TGTGCCAGCAGCCCCTTCGGAGGGACGCCTAATGAAAAACTGTTTTTT.

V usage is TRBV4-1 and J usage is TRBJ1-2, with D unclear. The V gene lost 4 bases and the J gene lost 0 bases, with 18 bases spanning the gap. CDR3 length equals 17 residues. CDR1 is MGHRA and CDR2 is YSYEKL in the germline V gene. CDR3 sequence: CASSPPHPALANYGYTF. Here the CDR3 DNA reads TGCGCCAGCAGCCCGCCCCACCCTGCCCTAGCTAACTATGGCTACACCTTC.

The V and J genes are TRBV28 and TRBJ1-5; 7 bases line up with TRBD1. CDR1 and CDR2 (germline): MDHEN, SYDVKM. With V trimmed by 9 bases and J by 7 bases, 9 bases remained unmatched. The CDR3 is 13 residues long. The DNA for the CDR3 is TGTGCCAGTCGACAGGGATCTAGACAGCCCCAGCATTTT. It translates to CASRQGSRQPQHF.

CDR3 residues: CSVRSGRGTGELFF. In DNA form, the CDR3 reads TGCAGCGTGCGGAGCGGGAGAGGCACCGGGGAGCTGTTTTTT. This rearrangement joins TRBV29-1 to TRBJ2-2; TRBD2 agrees at 8 bases. This CDR3 contains 14 residues. Germline values: CDR1 SQVTM, CDR2 ANQGSEA. V was pared by 6 bases and J by 4 bases, with 7 bases of the junction left unmatched.

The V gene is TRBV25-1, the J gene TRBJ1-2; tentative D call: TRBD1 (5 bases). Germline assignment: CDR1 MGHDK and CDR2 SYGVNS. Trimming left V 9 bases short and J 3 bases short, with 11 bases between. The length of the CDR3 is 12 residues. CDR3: CASTGTDYGYTF. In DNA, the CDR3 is TGTGCCAGTACCGGGACTGACTATGGCTACACCTTC.